This T cell receptor beta chain was sequenced for a study of technical replicates of blood from a handful of donors. V lost 1 base to trimming and J lost 3 bases; unmatched junction nucleotides: 2. Germline V gene sequence: CDR1 SGHVS, CDR2 FNYEAQ. This CDR3 has 15 amino acids. Repertoires were generated with immunoSEQ multiplex PCR, while TCRdb's copy carries only in-frame clones and drops some. This table holds around 62,000 clones, about 98% found once. The chain joins TRBV7-6 to TRBJ1-5, with 8 bases that match TRBD1. Material: T cells isolated from PBMCs. This TCR was sampled from a human donor in good health. The CDR3 sequence is CASSLGRGPNQPQHF. CDR3 sequence (DNA): TGTGCCAGCAGCTTAGGCAGGGGGCCCAATCAGCCCCAGCATTTT.